What follows is one T cell receptor beta chain and its context. This record comes from a study of blood T cell repertoires in COVID-19. Study background: Samples representing acute and convalescent COVID-19 were sourced from the United States, Italy and Spain. From T cells, B-cell-depleted T cells, or PBMCs came the material, which was cDNA or gDNA.

The CDR3 has 14 amino acids. V shed 6 bases and J 4 bases; nucleotides not matched to a gene: 6. Per the germline V gene, CDR1 is SEHNR and CDR2 is FQNEAQ (reference sequence). The authors' processing: For nucleated cells, counts were estimated from reference gene primer amplification. The data were produced by immunoSEQ multiplex PCR, yet TCRdb's version contains in-frame clones alone and is incomplete. The V and J calls and the clone size are those of that table, but D and trimming were determined from the DNA. The table shows roughly 70,000 clones, with roughly four fifths occurring only once. J is TRBJ1-2 and V is TRBV7-9; TRBD1 matches at 9 bases. Sequencing was done on a sample of peripheral blood. This TCR derives from a woman aged 60-75 years with acute or convalescent COVID-19. The CDR3 reads CASSRQGGVYGYTF. CDR3 DNA: TGTGCCAGCAGTCGACAGGGGGGAGTCTATGGCTACACCTTC.